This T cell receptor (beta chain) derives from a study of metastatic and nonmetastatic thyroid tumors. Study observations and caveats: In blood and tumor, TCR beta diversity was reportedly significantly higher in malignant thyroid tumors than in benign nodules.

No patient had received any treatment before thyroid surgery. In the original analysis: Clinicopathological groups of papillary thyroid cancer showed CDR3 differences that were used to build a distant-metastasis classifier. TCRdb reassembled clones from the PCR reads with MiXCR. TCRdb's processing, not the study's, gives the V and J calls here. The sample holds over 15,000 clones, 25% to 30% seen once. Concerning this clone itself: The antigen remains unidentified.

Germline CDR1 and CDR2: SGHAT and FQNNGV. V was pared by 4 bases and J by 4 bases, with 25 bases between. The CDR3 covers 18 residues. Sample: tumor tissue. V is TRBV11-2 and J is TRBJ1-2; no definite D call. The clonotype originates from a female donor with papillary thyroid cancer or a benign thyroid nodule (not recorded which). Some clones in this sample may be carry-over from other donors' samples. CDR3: CASSSLHGNYGSIYGYTF. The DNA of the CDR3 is TGTGCCAGCAGCTCCCTACACGGAAACTACGGATCTATCTATGGCTACACCTTC. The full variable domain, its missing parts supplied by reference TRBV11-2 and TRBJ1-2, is EAGVAQSPRYKIIEKRQSVAFWCNPISGHATLYWYQQILGQGPKLLIQFQNNGVVDDSQLPKDRFSAERLKGVDSTLKIQPAKLEDSAVYLCASSSLHGNYGSIYGYTFGSGTRLTVV.